This is a list of T cell receptor beta chains from one sample in a study of regulatory T cells in long-lasting Graves disease. TCRdb used MiXCR to reprocess the multiplex PCR reads, holding one entry per CDR3 protein. The sample carries over 350,000 distinct CDR3 sequences, roughly 15% recorded once. The data also belong to a second study, concerning T cells in Graves' hyperthyroidism and ophthalmopathy.

The starting material was peripheral blood mononuclear cells (PBMCs), obtained at new diagnosis, from a patient treated with antithyroid drugs. All receptors derive from a woman aged 40 to 50 with Graves disease. CDR3s include the opening cysteine and the closing phenylalanine or tryptophan. D genes are given only for firm matches. Only part of the rows carry a size: once, few, many, or a class if the clone is expanded.

TRBJ2-7,TRBV7-9,.,.,CASMEAGSYEQYF,TGTGCCAGCATGGAAGCGGGTTCCTACGAGCAGTACTTC
TRBJ2-7,TRBV7-9,many,.,CASTGDSYEQYF,TGTGCCAGCACGGGGGACTCCTACGAGCAGTACTTC
TRBJ2-3,TRBV5-6,many,.,CASSFPAADTQYF,TGTGCCAGCAGCTTCCCAGCGGCAGATACGCAGTATTTT
TRBJ2-7,TRBV19,.,.,CASSMAWTYEQYF,TGTGCCAGTAGTATGGCCTGGACCTACGAGCAGTACTTC
TRBJ2-2,TRBV6-9,many,.,CASSYVRGVAGELFF,TGTGCCAGCAGTTACGTTCGGGGAGTCGCCGGGGAGCTGTTTTTT
TRBJ2-7,TRBV20-1,.,.,CSARDSGQNYEQYF,TGCAGTGCTAGAGATTCGGGACAAAACTACGAGCAGTACTTC
TRBJ2-2,TRBV27,many,.,CASSIGTTNTGELFF,TGTGCCAGCAGTATCGGGACAACGAACACCGGGGAGCTGTTTTTT
TRBJ2-7,TRBV27,.,.,CASTPADSLREQYF,TGTGCCAGCACTCCAGCGGACAGCCTTAGGGAGCAGTACTTC
TRBJ1-1,TRBV30,many,TRBD1,CAWSARYRGQGRNTEAFF,TGTGCCTGGAGCGCCCGTTACAGGGGGCAAGGTCGGAACACTGAAGCTTTCTTT
TRBJ2-1,TRBV20-1,.,TRBD2,CSASSLAGAGYDEQFF,TGCAGTGCTAGCAGTCTGGCGGGAGCTGGTTACGATGAGCAGTTCTTC
TRBJ2-7,TRBV28,many,.,CASSLSTYEQYF,TGTGCCAGCAGCTTAAGTACCTACGAGCAGTACTTC
TRBJ1-2,TRBV12-3/TRBV12-4,few,.,CASMSGAGYGYTF,TGTGCCAGCATGTCAGGTGCCGGCTATGGCTACACCTTC
TRBJ1-2,TRBV28,many,TRBD1,CASSQGQGIYGYTF,TGTGCCAGCAGTCAGGGACAGGGGATCTATGGCTACACCTTC
TRBJ1-1,TRBV28,many,.,CASSLIGRGFTEAFF,TGTGCCAGCAGTTTAATAGGCAGGGGTTTCACTGAAGCTTTCTTT
TRBJ1-2,TRBV2,few,TRBD1,CASSGQGAQSYGYTF,TGTGCCAGCAGTGGACAGGGGGCGCAGAGCTATGGCTACACCTTC
TRBJ2-1,TRBV9,few,.,CASSGAYSRFDEQFF,TGTGCCAGCAGCGGGGCCTATTCCAGATTCGATGAGCAGTTCTTC
TRBJ2-1,TRBV12-3/TRBV12-4,many,.,CASSSHISSYNEQFF,TGTGCCAGCAGTTCCCATATAAGCTCCTACAATGAGCAGTTCTTC
TRBJ2-3,TRBV29-1,few,.,CSVQGDTQYF,TGCAGCGTTCAGGGAGATACGCAGTATTTT
TRBJ2-7,TRBV20-1,many,.,CSAGSGDWPIRQYF,TGCAGTGCGGGCAGTGGGGACTGGCCGATCCGGCAGTACTTC
TRBJ2-6,TRBV2,many,TRBD1,CASSEAGTGGLDSGANVLTF,TGTGCCAGCAGTGAAGCTGGGACAGGGGGACTCGACTCTGGGGCCAACGTCCTGACTTTC
TRBJ2-3,TRBV5-4,many,TRBD2,CASSSQREADTQYF,TGTGCCAGCAGCTCCCAGCGGGAGGCGGATACGCAGTATTTT
TRBJ1-2,TRBV6-1,.,.,CASSHIQRAGSDYGYTF,TGTGCCAGCAGTCACATACAAAGGGCGGGGTCCGACTATGGCTACACCTTC
TRBJ2-3,TRBV2,many,.,CASRPFGSGSQGGDTQYF,TGTGCCAGCAGGCCGTTTGGAAGTGGCTCCCAGGGAGGAGATACGCAGTATTTT
TRBJ2-1,TRBV28,many,TRBD2,CASLTPGLAGGNYNEQFF,TGTGCCAGCCTAACACCGGGACTAGCGGGAGGGAACTACAATGAGCAGTTCTTC
TRBJ2-1,TRBV7-2,many,TRBD2,CASSYTSVYNEQFF,TGTGCCAGCAGCTATACTAGCGTCTACAATGAGCAGTTCTTC
TRBJ2-1,TRBV7-9,many,TRBD2,CASSFPGGSSYNEQFF,TGTGCCAGCAGCTTCCCGGGAGGTAGCTCCTACAATGAGCAGTTCTTC
TRBJ1-1,TRBV29-1,many,.,CSVPSYTEAFF,TGCAGCGTTCCCAGCTACACTGAAGCTTTCTTT
TRBJ2-5,TRBV14,many,.,CASSHLNQETQYF,TGTGCCAGCAGCCATCTGAACCAAGAGACCCAGTACTTC
TRBJ2-1,TRBV2,many,TRBD1,CASSTGQAYNEQFF,TGTGCCAGCAGTACCGGACAGGCTTACAATGAGCAGTTCTTC
TRBJ2-7,TRBV20-1,.,.,CSASLGGDEQYF,TGCAGTGCTAGTCTTGGGGGCGACGAGCAGTACTTC
TRBJ2-7,TRBV12-3/TRBV12-4,many,TRBD2,CASSFKRETGEQYF,TGTGCCAGCAGTTTCAAGCGGGAGACAGGAGAGCAGTACTTC
TRBJ2-7,TRBV29-1,many,.,CSVVRGFEQYF,TGCAGCGTTGTGAGGGGATTCGAGCAGTACTTC
TRBJ2-6,TRBV11-3,.,TRBD2,CASSLLGTSAGANVLTF,TGTGCCAGCAGCTTACTGGGGACTAGCGCTGGGGCCAACGTCCTGACTTTC
TRBJ2-1,TRBV7-6,few,.,CASTPRSLMGATYNEQFF,TGTGCCAGCACTCCCCGAAGTCTTATGGGGGCTACCTACAATGAGCAGTTCTTC
TRBJ2-3,TRBV20-1,.,TRBD2,CSARGLAGTSSTDTQYF,TGCAGTGCTAGAGGACTAGCGGGAACCTCTAGCACAGATACGCAGTATTTT
TRBJ2-7,TRBV5-6,few,TRBD2,CASSLMGRGDTYEQYF,TGTGCCAGCAGCTTGATGGGGCGGGGGGACACCTACGAGCAGTACTTC
TRBJ2-7,TRBV30,few,.,CAWSDDFSYEQYF,TGTGCCTGGAGTGACGACTTCTCCTACGAGCAGTACTTC
TRBJ2-3,TRBV12-3/TRBV12-4,many,.,CASSFKGSTDTQYF,TGTGCCAGCAGTTTTAAGGGCAGCACAGATACGCAGTATTTT
TRBJ2-7,TRBV11-1,many,.,CASSLETGFDEQYF,TGTGCCAGCAGCTTAGAAACCGGGTTCGACGAGCAGTACTTC
TRBJ1-1,TRBV30,few,.,CAWSGQMNTEAFF,TGTGCCTGGAGTGGACAGATGAACACTGAAGCTTTCTTT
TRBJ2-7,TRBV7-2,few,TRBD2,CASSLTPGGAYEQYF,TGTGCCAGCAGCTTAACTCCGGGGGGAGCCTACGAGCAGTACTTC
TRBJ1-2,TRBV29-1,few,TRBD1,CSVDRDSLTGYTF,TGCAGCGTTGACCGGGACAGCCTTACCGGCTACACCTTC
TRBJ2-1,TRBV5-6,few,TRBD2,CASSWPSGGGNEQFF,TGTGCCAGCAGCTGGCCTAGCGGGGGGGGCAATGAGCAGTTCTTC